This T cell receptor beta chain was retrieved from a study of molecular identifiers for immune sequencing clone quantification. Study outcomes and limitations: Single-cell amounts of spiked Jurkat TCR RNA were reportedly detectable among roughly 950,000 naive cells. Over 98% of effector molecules, but under 1% in naive cells, were held by clones with more than 20 RNA copies.

TCRdb passed the PCR reads through MiXCR, listing each CDR3 protein once. Of a few hundred thousand distinct CDR3 sequences in the sample, about 25% were seen once. As concerns this clonotype: Its antigen remains unidentified.

Germline V gives CDR1 SEHNR, CDR2 FQNEAQ (reference sequence). CDR3 length equals 15 residues. Germline trimming cut 5 bases from V and 8 bases from J; bases unmatched to any gene: 9. The chain uses TRBV7-9 and TRBJ2-1; 10 bases line up with TRBD2. This TCR was sampled from a human donor in good health. Some libraries in this study had Jurkat cell RNA spiked in. The sample was naive CD8+ T cells from blood, with Jurkat cell RNA spiked in. Sample subset: FACS-sorted CD8+CD4-CCR7+CD45RA+ naive T cells. For the CDR3, the DNA is TGTGCCAGCAGCCCGGTTCTAGCGGGAGAGGATGAGCAGTTCTTC. This gives the protein CASSPVLAGEDEQFF.